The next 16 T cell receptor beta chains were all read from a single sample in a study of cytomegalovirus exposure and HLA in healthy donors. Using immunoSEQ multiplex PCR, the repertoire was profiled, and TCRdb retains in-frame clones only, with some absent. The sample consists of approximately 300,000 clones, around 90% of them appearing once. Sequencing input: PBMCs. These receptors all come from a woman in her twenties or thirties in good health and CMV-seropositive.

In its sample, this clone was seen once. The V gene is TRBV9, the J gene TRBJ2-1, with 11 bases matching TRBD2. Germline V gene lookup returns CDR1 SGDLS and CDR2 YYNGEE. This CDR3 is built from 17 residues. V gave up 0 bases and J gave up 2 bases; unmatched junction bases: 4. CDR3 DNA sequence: TGTGCCAGCAGCGTAGCTACACTAGCGGGAGCCTACAATGAGCAGTTCTTC. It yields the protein CASSVATLAGAYNEQFF.

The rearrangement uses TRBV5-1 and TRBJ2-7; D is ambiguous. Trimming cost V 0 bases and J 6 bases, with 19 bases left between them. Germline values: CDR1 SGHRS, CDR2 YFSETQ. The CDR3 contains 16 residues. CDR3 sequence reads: CASSLGRLGHLGEQYF. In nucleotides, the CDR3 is TGCGCCAGCAGCTTGGGGCGGTTAGGTCACTTGGGCGAGCAGTACTTC. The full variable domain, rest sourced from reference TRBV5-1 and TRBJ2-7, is KAGVTQTPRYLIKTRGQQVTLSCSPISGHRSVSWYQQTPGQGLQFLFEYFSETQRNKGNFPGRFSGRQFSNSRSEMNVSTLELGDSALYLCASSLGRLGHLGEQYFGPGTRLTVT.

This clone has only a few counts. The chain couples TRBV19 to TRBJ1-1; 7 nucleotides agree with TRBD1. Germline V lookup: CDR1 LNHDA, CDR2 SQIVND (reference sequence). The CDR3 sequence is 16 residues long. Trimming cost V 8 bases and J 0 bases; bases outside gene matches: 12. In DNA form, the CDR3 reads TGTGCCAGTGCATACGCCCGGGACAGACTGAACACTGAAGCTTTCTTT. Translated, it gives CASAYARDRLNTEAFF.

CDR3 in amino acids: CASNDLGRQPQHF. As DNA, the CDR3 is TGTGCCAGCAATGACCTGGGCAGGCAGCCCCAGCATTTT. The chain has TRBV6-1 and TRBJ1-5; no firm D call. This CDR3 is built from 13 residues. V dropped 7 bases and J dropped 7 bases, with 14 bases sitting between them. The germline V gene encodes CDR1 MNHNS and CDR2 SASEGT.

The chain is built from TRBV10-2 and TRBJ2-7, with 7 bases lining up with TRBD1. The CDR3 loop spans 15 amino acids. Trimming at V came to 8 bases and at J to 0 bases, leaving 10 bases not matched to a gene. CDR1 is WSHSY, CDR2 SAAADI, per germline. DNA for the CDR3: TGCGCCAGCTCGGATTCCGGGACAGTCTCCTACGAGCAGTACTTC. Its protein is CASSDSGTVSYEQYF.

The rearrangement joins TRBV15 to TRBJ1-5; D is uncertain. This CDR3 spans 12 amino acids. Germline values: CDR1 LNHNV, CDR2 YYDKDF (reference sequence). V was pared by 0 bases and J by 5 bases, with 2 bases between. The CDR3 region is CATSREDQPQHF. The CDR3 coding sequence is TGTGCCACCAGCAGAGAAGATCAGCCCCAGCATTTT.

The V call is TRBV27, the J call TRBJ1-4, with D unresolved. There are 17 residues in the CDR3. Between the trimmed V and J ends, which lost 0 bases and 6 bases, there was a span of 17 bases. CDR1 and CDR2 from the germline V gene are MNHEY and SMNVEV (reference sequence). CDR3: CASSLSPNRRWDEKLFF. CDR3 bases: TGTGCCAGCAGTTTATCGCCTAATAGGAGGTGGGATGAAAAACTGTTTTTT.

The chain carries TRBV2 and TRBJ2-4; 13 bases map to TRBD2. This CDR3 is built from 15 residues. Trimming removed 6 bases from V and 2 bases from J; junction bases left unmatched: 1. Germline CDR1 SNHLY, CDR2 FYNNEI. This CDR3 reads CASRGLAGSKNIQYF. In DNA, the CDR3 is TGTGCCAGCAGGGGACTAGCGGGGTCCAAAAACATTCAGTACTTC.

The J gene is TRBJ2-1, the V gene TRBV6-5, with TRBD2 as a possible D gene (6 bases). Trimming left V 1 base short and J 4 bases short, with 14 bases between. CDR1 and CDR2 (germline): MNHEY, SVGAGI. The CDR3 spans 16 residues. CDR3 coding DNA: TGTGCCAGCAGTTACTGGCCCCTAGCGTCGTACAATGAGCAGTTCTTC. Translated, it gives CASSYWPLASYNEQFF.

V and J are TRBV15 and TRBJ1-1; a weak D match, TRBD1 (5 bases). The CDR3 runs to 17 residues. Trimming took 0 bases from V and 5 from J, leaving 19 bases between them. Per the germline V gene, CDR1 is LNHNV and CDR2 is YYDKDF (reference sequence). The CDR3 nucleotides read TGTGCCACCAGCAGAGATCGGACGGGCAGGGTGGGAACTGAAGCTTTCTTT. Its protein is CATSRDRTGRVGTEAFF.

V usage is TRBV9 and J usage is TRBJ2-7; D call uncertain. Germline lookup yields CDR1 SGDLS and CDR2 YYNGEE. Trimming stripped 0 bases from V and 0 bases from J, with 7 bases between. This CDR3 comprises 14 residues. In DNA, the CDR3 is TGTGCCAGCAGCGTAGAACCCTTCTCCTACGAGCAGTACTTC. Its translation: CASSVEPFSYEQYF.

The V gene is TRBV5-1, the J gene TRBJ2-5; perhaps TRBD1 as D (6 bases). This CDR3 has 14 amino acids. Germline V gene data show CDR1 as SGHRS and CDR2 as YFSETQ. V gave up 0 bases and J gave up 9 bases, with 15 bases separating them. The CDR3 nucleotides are TGCGCCAGCAGCTTGGTAGGGAACACAGGGTCCCAGTACTTC. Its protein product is CASSLVGNTGSQYF.

This chain's CDR3 is CASRDPHPGRAYEQYF. The CDR3 DNA is TGTGCCAGCAGGGATCCCCACCCGGGCAGAGCCTACGAGCAGTACTTC. V and J are TRBV27 and TRBJ2-7; no clear D gene. V was cut by 6 bases and J by 2 bases, with 20 bases left in between. This CDR3 contains 16 residues. Germline loops: CDR1 MNHEY, CDR2 SMNVEV (reference sequence).

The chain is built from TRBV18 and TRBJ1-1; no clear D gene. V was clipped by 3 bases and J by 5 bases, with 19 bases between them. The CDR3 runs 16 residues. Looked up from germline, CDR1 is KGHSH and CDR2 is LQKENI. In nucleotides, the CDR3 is TGTGCCAGCTCACCGTTCCACAGTAGCACGGAGACTGAAGCTTTCTTT. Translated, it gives CASSPFHSSTETEAFF. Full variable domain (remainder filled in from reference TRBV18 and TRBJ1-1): NAGVMQNPRHLVRRRGQEARLRCSPMKGHSHVYWYRQLPEEGLKFMVYLQKENIIDESGMPKERFSAEFPKEGPSILRIQQVVRGDSAAYFCASSPFHSSTETEAFFGQGTRLTVV.

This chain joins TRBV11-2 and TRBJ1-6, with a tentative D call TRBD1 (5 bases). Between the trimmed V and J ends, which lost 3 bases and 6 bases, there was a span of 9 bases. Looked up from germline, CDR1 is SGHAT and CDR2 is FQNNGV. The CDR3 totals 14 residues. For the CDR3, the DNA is TGTGCCAGCAGCTTCCCCGGGGGTAATTCACCCCTCCACTTT. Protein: CASSFPGGNSPLHF.

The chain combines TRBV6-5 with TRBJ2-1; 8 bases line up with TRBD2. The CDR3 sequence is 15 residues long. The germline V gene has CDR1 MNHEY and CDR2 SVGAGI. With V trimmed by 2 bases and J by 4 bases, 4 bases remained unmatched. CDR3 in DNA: TGTGCCAGCAGTTACGGGTCGGGAGGGTACAATGAGCAGTTCTTC. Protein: CASSYGSGGYNEQFF.